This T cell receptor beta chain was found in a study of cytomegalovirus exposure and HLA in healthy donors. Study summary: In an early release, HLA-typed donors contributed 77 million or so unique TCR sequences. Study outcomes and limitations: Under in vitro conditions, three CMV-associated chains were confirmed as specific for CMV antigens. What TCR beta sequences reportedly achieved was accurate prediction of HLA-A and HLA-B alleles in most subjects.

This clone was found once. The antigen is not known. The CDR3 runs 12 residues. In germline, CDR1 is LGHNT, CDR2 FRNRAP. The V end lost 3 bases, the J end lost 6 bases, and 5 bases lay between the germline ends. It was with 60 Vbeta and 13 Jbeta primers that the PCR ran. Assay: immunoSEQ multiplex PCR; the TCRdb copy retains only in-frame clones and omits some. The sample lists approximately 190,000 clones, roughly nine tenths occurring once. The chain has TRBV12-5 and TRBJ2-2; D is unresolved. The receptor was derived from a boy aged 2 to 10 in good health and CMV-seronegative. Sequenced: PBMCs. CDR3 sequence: CASGFESGELFF. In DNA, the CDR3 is TGTGCTAGTGGTTTTGAGTCCGGGGAGCTGTTTTTT. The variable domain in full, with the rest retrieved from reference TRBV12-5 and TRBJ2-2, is DARVTQTPRHKVTEMGQEVTMRCQPILGHNTVFWYRQTMMQGLELLAYFRNRAPLDDSGMPKDRFSAEMPDATLATLKIQPSEPRDSAVYFCASGFESGELFFGEGSRLTVL.